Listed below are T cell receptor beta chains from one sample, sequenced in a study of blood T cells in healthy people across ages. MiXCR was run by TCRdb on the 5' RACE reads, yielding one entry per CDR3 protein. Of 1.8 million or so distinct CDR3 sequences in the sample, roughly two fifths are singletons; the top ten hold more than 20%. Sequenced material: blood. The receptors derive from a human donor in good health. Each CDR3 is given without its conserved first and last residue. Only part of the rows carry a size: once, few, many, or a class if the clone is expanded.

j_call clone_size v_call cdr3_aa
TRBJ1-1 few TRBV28 ASSFLSEAF
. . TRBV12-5 ASGSRTARDIQY
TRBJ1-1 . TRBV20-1 SARGPSNRLSAF
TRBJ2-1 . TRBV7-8 ASSLDRVAHEQF
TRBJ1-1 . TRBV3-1 ASSQPDTSTEAF
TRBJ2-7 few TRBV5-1 ASSLGLRGEDEQY
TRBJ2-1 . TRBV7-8 ASSFGSTAVNEQF
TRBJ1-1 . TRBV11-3 ASSRGTGGYTEAF
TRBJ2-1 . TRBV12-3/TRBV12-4 ASSRGNSGYNEQC
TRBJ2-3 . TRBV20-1 SARGRGAIDTQY
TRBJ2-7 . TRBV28 TSITRTGNRSYEQY
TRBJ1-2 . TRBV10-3 AISNLDRDYGYT
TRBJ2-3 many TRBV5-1 ASSPRAGADTQY
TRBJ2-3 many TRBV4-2 ASSQVAGSGTDTQY
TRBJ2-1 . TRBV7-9 ASTPSRDEDEQF
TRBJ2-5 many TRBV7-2 ASSLSSGVETQY